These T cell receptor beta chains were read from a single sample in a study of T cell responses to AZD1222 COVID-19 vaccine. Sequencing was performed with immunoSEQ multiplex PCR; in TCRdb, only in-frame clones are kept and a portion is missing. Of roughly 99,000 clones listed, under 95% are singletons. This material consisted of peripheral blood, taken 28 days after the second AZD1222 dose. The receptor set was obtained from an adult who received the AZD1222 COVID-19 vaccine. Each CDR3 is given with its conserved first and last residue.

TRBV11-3	CASSFGPNEQFF
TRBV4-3	CASSQATGWNYGYTF
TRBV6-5	CASRDRQGTYEQYF
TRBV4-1	CASSPTVDSSYEQYF
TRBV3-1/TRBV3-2	CASSQGQMNYGYTF
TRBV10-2	CASTSGGYNEQFF
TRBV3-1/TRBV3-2	CASSHGVGNTEAFF
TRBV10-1	CASSSPGNTEAFF
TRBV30	CAWRLSVNTEAFF
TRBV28	CASSPHSRFEKLFF
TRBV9	CASSERVAGDEQYF
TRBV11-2	CASSLEAEFYGYTF
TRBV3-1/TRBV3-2	CASSRGDTSGRVETQYF
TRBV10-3	CAISSRPGDEQFF
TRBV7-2	CASSLVGGSGYGYTF
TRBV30	CAWSPRTLEQYF
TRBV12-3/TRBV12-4	CASSNRAGTEAFF
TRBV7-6	CASSSQSLAGSGGKQFF
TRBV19	CASSKLPGQGSYEQYF
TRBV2	CANILSGGPNTGELFF
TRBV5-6	CASSPGAGGNQPQHF
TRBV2	CASSPSTASYGYTF
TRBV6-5	CASSTGNTEAFF
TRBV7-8	CAIPKGTSNTGELFF
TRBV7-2	CASSPEVPGLAGGEQFF
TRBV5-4	CASRGQGPNSPLHF
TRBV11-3	CASSRGLIYEQYF
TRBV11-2	CASSFDPLGAVIQETQYF
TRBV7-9	CASSLGASGGTQFF
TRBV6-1	CASSEALHGYTF
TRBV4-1	CASSQLTTGGTIYF
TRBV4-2	CASSPQTSGIAEQYF
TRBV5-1	CASSLGRAGGYTF
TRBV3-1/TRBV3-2	CASSSSRNEQFF
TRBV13	CASSSLLLSGVSTDTQYF
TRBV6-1	CASSDHEGASEAFF
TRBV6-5	CASSYRGSRETQYF
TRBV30	CAWSGDRDEAFF
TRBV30	CAWNEGRRTEAFF
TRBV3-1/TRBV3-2	CASSHYREGSEKLFF
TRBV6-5	CASGVVGTKLFF
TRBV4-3	CASSATGGFEKLFF